One sample yielded the 14 T cell receptor beta chains listed below, sequenced in a study of blood T cell repertoires in COVID-19. TCRdb's table, derived via immunoSEQ multiplex PCR, lists solely in-frame clones and lacks some. In the table there are some 380,000 clones, 80% to 90% of which are singletons. The sequenced sample consisted of PBMCs or T cells enriched from blood (not recorded which). The receptors were sampled from a man in his thirties or forties who had recovered from COVID-19.

This clone was seen only once. This chain links TRBV5-1 with TRBJ1-4, with D possibly being TRBD1 (5 bases). From germline, CDR1 is SGHRS and CDR2 YFSETQ. This CDR3 contains 15 residues. V lost 0 bases and J lost 5, with 11 bases in between. CDR3 loop: CASSLAGKENEKLFF. The CDR3 bases are TGCGCCAGCAGCTTGGCAGGGAAGGAGAATGAAAAACTGTTTTTT.

The table lists this clone with a count of one. This chain uses TRBV5-1 with TRBJ2-3, with 12 positions matching TRBD2. V was clipped by 3 bases and J by 5 bases; unmatched bases: 4. The CDR3 length is 15 residues. Per the germline V gene, CDR1 is SGHRS and CDR2 is YFSETQ. In DNA, the CDR3 is TGCGCCAGCAGCTCCGGACTAGCGGGGTTAGATACGCAGTATTTT. Residues: CASSSGLAGLDTQYF.

The gene calls are TRBV15 and TRBJ2-7; 8 bases line up with TRBD1. The CDR3 length is 15 residues. Germline V gives CDR1 LNHNV, CDR2 YYDKDF (reference sequence). The V segment lost 0 bases and the J segment 2 bases; nucleotides outside the gene matches: 3. The CDR3 sequence is CATSREGQATYEQYF. The CDR3 coding sequence is TGTGCCACCAGCAGAGAGGGACAGGCAACCTACGAGCAGTACTTC. Complete variable domain (other parts from reference TRBV15 and TRBJ2-7): DAMVIQNPRYQVTQFGKPVTLSCSQTLNHNVMYWYQQKSSQAPKLLFHYYDKDFNNEADTPDNFQSRRPNTSFCFLDIRSPGLGDTAMYLCATSREGQATYEQYFGPGTRLTVT.

The rearrangement links TRBV19 to TRBJ2-2; a possible D gene is TRBD1 (6 bases). Per germline, CDR1 LNHDA and CDR2 SQIVND (reference sequence). V lost 5 bases, J lost 1 base, and 14 bases lay in between. The CDR3 is 16 amino acids. The DNA of the CDR3 is TGTGCCAGTAGTCCACAGGGACAACTGAACACCGGGGAGCTGTTTTTT. It is translated as CASSPQGQLNTGELFF. Supplemented by reference TRBV19 and TRBJ2-2, the full variable domain reads DGGITQSPKYLFRKEGQNVTLSCEQNLNHDAMYWYRQDPGQGLRLIYYSQIVNDFQKGDIAEGYSVSREKKESFPLTVTSAQKNPTAFYLCASSPQGQLNTGELFFGEGSRLTVL.

The count of this clone is one. The rearrangement uses TRBV2 and TRBJ1-1, with 7 bases fitting TRBD1. From germline, CDR1 is SNHLY and CDR2 FYNNEI. The CDR3 extends over 13 amino acids. V was pared by 9 bases and J by 3 bases, with 7 bases of the junction left unmatched. The CDR3 loop is CARGKQGYTEAFF. The CDR3 DNA reads as TGTGCCAGAGGGAAACAGGGGTACACTGAAGCTTTCTTT.

On this clone itself: Additional DNA sequences in this sample encode the identical CDR3. V and J are TRBV13 and TRBJ2-7, with D unresolved. The CDR3 has 14 residues. V was trimmed by 6 bases and J by 0 bases, leaving 12 bases between them. Looked up from germline, CDR1 is PRHDT and CDR2 is FYEKMQ (reference sequence). The CDR3 DNA sequence: TGTGCCAGCAGTCGCGCTAGGTTCTCCTACGAGCAGTACTTC. This codes for CASSRARFSYEQYF.

Here the CDR3 reads CASSYYRGHSYEQYF. The CDR3 bases are TGTGCCAGCAGTTACTACCGGGGACACTCCTACGAGCAGTACTTC. The genes are TRBV6-5 and TRBJ2-7, with a tentative D call TRBD1 (6 bases). V was pared by 1 base and J by 0 bases, with 10 bases between. The CDR3 spans 15 residues. The germline gives CDR1 MNHEY, CDR2 SVGAGI.

The chain combines TRBV30 with TRBJ2-6, with D tentatively TRBD1 (5 bases). The length of the CDR3 is 15 residues. V was clipped by 0 bases and J by 4 bases, with 10 bases between them. Germline V gene sequence: CDR1 GTSNPN, CDR2 SVGIG (reference sequence). This CDR3 reads CAWSVGAVGANVLTF. The CDR3 coding sequence is TGTGCCTGGAGTGTTGGGGCTGTCGGGGCCAACGTCCTGACTTTC.

This clone was detected only once. V usage is TRBV11-2 and J usage is TRBJ2-7, with 10 bases aligning to TRBD1. Germline CDR1 SGHAT, CDR2 FQNNGV. V lost 5 bases, J lost 1 base, and 11 bases stayed unmatched. The CDR3 totals 17 residues. The CDR3 DNA reads TGTGCCAGCAGCGTAAGCCGGGACAGGGGAATTTCCTACGAGCAGTACTTC. It specifies CASSVSRDRGISYEQYF.

The rearrangement joins TRBV9 to TRBJ1-3; 9 nucleotides agree with TRBD1. Germline V CDR1 and CDR2: SGDLS, YYNGEE. The CDR3 is 15 residues long. Unmatched junction bases numbered 7, after V lost 3 bases and J lost 6 bases. CDR3 sequence reads: CASSATGGWENTIYF. The CDR3 region has the DNA TGTGCCAGCAGCGCCACAGGGGGCTGGGAAAACACCATATATTTT. Together with reference TRBV9 and TRBJ1-3, the CDR3 gives the full variable domain: DSGVTQTPKHLITATGQRVTLRCSPRSGDLSVYWYQQSLDQGLQFLIQYYNGEERAKGNILERFSAQQFPDLHSELNLSSLELGDSALYFCASSATGGWENTIYFGEGSWLTVV.

The chain recombines TRBV6-2 or TRBV6-3 with TRBJ2-1, with TRBD2 identical over 10 bases. Germline lookup yields CDR1 MNHEY and CDR2 SVGEGT. The CDR3 runs 16 residues. The J segment lost 0 bases and the V segment lost 4 bases, leaving 3 bases of the junction unmatched. The CDR3 loop is CASSSSGGGSYNEQFF. CDR3 coding DNA: TGTGCCAGCAGTTCAAGCGGGGGGGGCTCCTACAATGAGCAGTTCTTC.

The rearrangement links TRBV7-2 to TRBJ1-2, with TRBD1 matching over 7 bases. V gave up 5 bases and J gave up 4 bases; unmatched junction bases: 10. This CDR3 has 15 amino acids. Germline V lookup: CDR1 SGHTA, CDR2 FQGNSA. Written as DNA, the CDR3 is TGTGCCAGCAGCCCCGACAGGGTAGGGGGCTATGGCTACACCTTC. Residues: CASSPDRVGGYGYTF.

Regarding this clone: The junction departs from germline at one end; a sequencing error may be responsible. The rearrangement uses TRBV2 and TRBJ1-2; TRBD1 is a possible D gene (6 bases). CDR1 and CDR2 (germline): SNHLY, FYNNEI. This CDR3 contains 11 residues. In nucleotides, the CDR3 is TGTGCCAGCAGTGAACGGGACACCCTTGTATTC. It codes for CASSERDTLVF.

This chain links TRBV14 with TRBJ2-1, with D perhaps TRBD1 (5 bases). Germline V gene lookup returns CDR1 SGHDN and CDR2 FVKESK. V was clipped by 0 bases and J by 5 bases, with 11 bases between them. The CDR3 spans 15 residues. The CDR3 bases are TGTGCCAGCAGCCAAGATTTGGGGCTACACAATGAGCAGTTCTTC. As protein: CASSQDLGLHNEQFF. The full variable domain, its missing parts supplied by reference TRBV14 and TRBJ2-1, is EAGVTQFPSHSVIEKGQTVTLRCDPISGHDNLYWYRRVMGKEIKFLLHFVKESKQDESGMPNNRFLAERTGGTYSTLKVQPAELEDSGVYFCASSQDLGLHNEQFFGPGTRLTVL.